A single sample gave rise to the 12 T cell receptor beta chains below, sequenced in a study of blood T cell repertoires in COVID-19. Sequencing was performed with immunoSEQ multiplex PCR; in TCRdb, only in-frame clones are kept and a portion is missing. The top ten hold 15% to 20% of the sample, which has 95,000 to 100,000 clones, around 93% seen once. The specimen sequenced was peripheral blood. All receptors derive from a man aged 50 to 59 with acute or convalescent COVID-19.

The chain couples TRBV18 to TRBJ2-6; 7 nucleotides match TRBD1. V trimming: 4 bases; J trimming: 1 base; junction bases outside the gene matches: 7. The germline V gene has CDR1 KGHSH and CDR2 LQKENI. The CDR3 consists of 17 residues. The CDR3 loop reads CASSLTPRGSGANVLTF. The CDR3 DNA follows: TGTGCCAGCTCACTGACGCCCAGGGGGTCTGGGGCCAACGTCCTGACTTTC.

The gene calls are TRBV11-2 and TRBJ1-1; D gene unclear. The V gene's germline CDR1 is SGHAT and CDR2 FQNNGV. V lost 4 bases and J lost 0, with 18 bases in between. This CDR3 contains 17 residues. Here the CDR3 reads CASSSVERGGMNTEAFF. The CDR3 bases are TGTGCCAGCAGCTCAGTAGAGAGAGGAGGAATGAACACTGAAGCTTTCTTT.

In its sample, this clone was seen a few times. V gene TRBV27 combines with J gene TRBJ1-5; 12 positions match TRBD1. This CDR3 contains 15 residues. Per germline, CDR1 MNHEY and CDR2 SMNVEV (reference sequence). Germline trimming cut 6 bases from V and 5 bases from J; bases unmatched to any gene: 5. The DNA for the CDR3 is TGTGCCAGCAGGCGGGACAGGGGGCCCCATCAGCCCCAGCATTTT. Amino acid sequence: CASRRDRGPHQPQHF.

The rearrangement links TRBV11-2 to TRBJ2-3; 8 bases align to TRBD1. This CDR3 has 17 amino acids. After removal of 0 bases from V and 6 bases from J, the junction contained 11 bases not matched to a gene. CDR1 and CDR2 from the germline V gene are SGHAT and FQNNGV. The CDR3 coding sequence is TGTGCCAGCAGCTTAGAGGTCGACAGGGGAAAAAGGGATACGCAGTATTTT. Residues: CASSLEVDRGKRDTQYF.

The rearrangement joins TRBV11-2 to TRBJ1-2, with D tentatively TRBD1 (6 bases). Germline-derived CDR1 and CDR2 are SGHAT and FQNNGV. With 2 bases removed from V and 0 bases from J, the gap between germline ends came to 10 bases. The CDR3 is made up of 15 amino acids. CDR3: CASSLHWTANYGYTF. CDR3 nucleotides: TGTGCCAGCAGCTTACATTGGACAGCTAACTATGGCTACACCTTC. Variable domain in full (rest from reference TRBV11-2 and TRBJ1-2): EAGVAQSPRYKIIEKRQSVAFWCNPISGHATLYWYQQILGQGPKLLIQFQNNGVVDDSQLPKDRFSAERLKGVDSTLKIQPAKLEDSAVYLCASSLHWTANYGYTFGSGTRLTVV.

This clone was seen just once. The CDR3 region has the DNA TGCGCCAGCAGCCAAGATGTGGGGGCTTCTAATTCACCCCTCCACTTT. It yields the protein CASSQDVGASNSPLHF. This chain connects TRBV4-3 to TRBJ1-6; tentatively, D is TRBD1 (6 bases). Germline V gene data show CDR1 as LGHNA and CDR2 as YSLEER. V was pared by 0 bases and J by 6 bases, with 12 bases between. CDR3 length: 16 amino acids.

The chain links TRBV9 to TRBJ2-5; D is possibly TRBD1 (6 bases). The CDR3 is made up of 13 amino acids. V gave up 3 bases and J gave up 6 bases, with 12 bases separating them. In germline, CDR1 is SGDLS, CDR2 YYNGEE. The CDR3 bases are TGTGCCAGCAGCGCAGGGGTGACAAAGACCCAGTACTTC. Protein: CASSAGVTKTQYF.

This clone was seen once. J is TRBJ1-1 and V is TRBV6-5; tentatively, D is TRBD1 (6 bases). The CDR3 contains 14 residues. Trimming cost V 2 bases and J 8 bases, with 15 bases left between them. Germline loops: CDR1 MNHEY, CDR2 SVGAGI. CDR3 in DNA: TGTGCCAGCAGTTACGGGACGAACAGGGCAGAAGCTTTCTTT. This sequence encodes CASSYGTNRAEAFF.

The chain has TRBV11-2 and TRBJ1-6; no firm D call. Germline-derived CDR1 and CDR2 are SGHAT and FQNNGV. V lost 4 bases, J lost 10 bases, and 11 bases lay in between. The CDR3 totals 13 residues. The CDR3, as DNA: TGTGCCAGCAGCTCATCGGGTCGATCACCCCTCCACTTT. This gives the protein CASSSSGRSPLHF. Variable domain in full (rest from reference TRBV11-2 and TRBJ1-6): EAGVAQSPRYKIIEKRQSVAFWCNPISGHATLYWYQQILGQGPKLLIQFQNNGVVDDSQLPKDRFSAERLKGVDSTLKIQPAKLEDSAVYLCASSSSGRSPLHFGNGTRLTVT.

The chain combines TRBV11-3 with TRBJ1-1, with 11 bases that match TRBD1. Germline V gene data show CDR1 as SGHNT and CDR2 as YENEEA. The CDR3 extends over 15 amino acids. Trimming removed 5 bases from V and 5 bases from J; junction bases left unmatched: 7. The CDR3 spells CASSPSGQGGTEAFF. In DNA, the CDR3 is TGTGCCAGCAGCCCCTCGGGACAGGGGGGGACTGAAGCTTTCTTT.

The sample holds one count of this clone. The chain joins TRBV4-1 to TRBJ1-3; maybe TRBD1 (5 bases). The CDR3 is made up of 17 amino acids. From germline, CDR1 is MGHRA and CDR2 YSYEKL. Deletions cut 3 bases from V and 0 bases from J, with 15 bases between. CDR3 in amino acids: CASSHLQDFSSGNTIYF. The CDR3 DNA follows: TGCGCCAGCAGCCACCTACAGGATTTTAGCTCTGGAAACACCATATATTTT.

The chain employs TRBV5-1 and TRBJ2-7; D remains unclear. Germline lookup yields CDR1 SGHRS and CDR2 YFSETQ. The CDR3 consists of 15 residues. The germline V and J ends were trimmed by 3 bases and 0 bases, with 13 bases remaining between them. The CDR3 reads CASSSSVGYSYEQYF. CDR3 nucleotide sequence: TGCGCCAGCAGCTCCAGCGTTGGGTACTCCTACGAGCAGTACTTC.